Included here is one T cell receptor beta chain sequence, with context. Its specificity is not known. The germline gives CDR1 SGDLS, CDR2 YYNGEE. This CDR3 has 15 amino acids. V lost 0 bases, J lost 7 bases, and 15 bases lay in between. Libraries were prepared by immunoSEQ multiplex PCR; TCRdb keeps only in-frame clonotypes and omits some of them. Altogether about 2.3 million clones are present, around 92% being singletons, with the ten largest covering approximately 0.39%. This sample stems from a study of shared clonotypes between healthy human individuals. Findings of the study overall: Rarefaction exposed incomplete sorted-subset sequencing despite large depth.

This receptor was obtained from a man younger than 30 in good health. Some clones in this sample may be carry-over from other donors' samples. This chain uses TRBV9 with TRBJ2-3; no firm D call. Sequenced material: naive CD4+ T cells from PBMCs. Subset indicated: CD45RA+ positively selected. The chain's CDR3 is CASSVVGSQTYTQYF. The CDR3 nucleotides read TGTGCCAGCAGCGTAGTTGGTAGCCAGACATATACGCAGTATTTT.